The T cell receptor beta chain under discussion was sequenced for a study of blood T cells in healthy people across ages. Study observations and caveats: Diversity was higher, and naive CD4+ cells more numerous, in long-lived donors than in aged donors.

Primed by a sample-barcoded 5' primer and a J-beta primer mix, a second PCR proceeded for about 7 to 12 cycles. TCRdb reprocessed the 5' RACE reads via MiXCR and lists one record per CDR3 protein. The sample holds about 780,000 distinct CDR3 sequences, about 45% seen once. Individuals who donated were healthy Caucasians from Russia aged about 6 to 100. On this clonotype itself: What it binds is unknown.

Germline CDR1 and CDR2: KGHDR and SFDVKD. This CDR3 comprises 12 residues. Trimming took off 3 bases at V and 9 bases at J, with 8 bases between the two ends. The sample was blood. The source is a man of 80 years or more in good health. This sequence joins TRBV24-1 and TRBJ2-1; no reliable D call. The CDR3 loop reads CATSDPSREQFF. CDR3 in DNA: TGTGCCACCAGTGATCCCTCTCGTGAGCAGTTCTTC.